This T cell receptor (beta chain) was captured by sequencing in a study of shared clonotypes between healthy human individuals. Notes on the study in general: The study drew on few donors, limiting represented genetic and exposure-history diversity. Generation probabilities of non-shared clonotypes were lower (relative to those shared by all four donors). A handful of donors showed sharing of approximately 5% of naive CD4 clonotypes.

As for this clone: Its antigen is undetermined.

Germline-derived CDR1 and CDR2 are MDHEN and SYDVKM. Trimming took off 7 bases at V and 2 bases at J, with 20 bases between the two ends. The CDR3 consists of 16 residues. In the authors' methods: Owing to the provision of junction-only sequences devoid of quality scores by immunoSEQ, filtering differed. The protocol was immunoSEQ multiplex PCR, while the TCRdb copy is restricted to in-frame clones and leaves out a portion. V and J calls and clone size are given by that table; D and trimming were obtained from the DNA. Among about 2.3 million clones listed, around 90% were seen once. The receptor's source is a man younger than 35 in good health. Some clones in this sample may be carry-over from other donors' samples. The chain recombines TRBV28 with TRBJ1-1; no reliable D call. Material for sequencing was naive CD4+ T cells from PBMCs. Subset defined: CD45RA+ positively selected. This CDR3 is CASTVRALRFNTEAFF. The CDR3 DNA sequence: TGTGCCAGCACGGTGAGGGCCCTTCGATTCAACACTGAAGCTTTCTTT. The whole variable domain, filled in from reference TRBV28 and TRBJ1-1, reads DVKVTQSSRYLVKRTGEKVFLECVQDMDHENMFWYRQDPGLGLRLIYFSYDVKMKEKGDIPEGYSVSREKKERFSLILESASTNQTSMYLCASTVRALRFNTEAFFGQGTRLTVV.